This record covers a single TCR beta chain. The entry originates in a study of blood T cell repertoires in COVID-19. As for the study in general: Samples came from the United States, Italy and Spain, spanning acute and convalescent COVID-19. PBMCs, B-cell-depleted T cells, or T cells provided the cDNA or gDNA that made up the material.

Produced via immunoSEQ multiplex PCR; TCRdb's table is partial and in-frame only. The repertoire consists of roughly 66,000 clones, with about 90% occurring once and the leading ten covering less than 8%. Germline V gene sequence: CDR1 SGHRS, CDR2 YFSETQ. This CDR3 is 15 amino acids long. V was pared by 4 bases and J by 6 bases, with 7 bases of the junction left unmatched. The sample consisted of peripheral blood. The rearrangement uses TRBV5-1 and TRBJ1-2; TRBD1 matches at 12 bases. The source of this sequence is a human donor in a cohort sampled during active COVID-19. The CDR3 nucleotides are TGCGCCAGCAGCCCTCAGGGGGACAGGGGGCATGGCTACACCTTC. Protein sequence: CASSPQGDRGHGYTF.